This T cell receptor beta chain originates from a study of Ad26.COV2.S vaccination and SARS-CoV-2 variants. Looking at the study overall: A participant enrolled in the COV1001 Ad26.COV2.S trial arm provided the sample. Study outcomes and limitations: Total T cell responses, in the TCR breadth and depth analyses, may have been underestimated.

Remarks on this clone: Its antigen is not identified.

V gave up 3 bases and J gave up 6 bases, with 5 bases separating them. This CDR3 has 12 amino acids. The treatment was: around 19 received Ad26.COV2.S at low or high dose, single or two shots; 5 received placebo; per-sample allocation not given. Following the first vaccine or placebo injection, samples were taken on day 63. Sequencing was performed with immunoSEQ multiplex PCR; in TCRdb, only in-frame clones are kept and a portion is missing. The sample lists a few hundred thousand clones, 87% occurring once. The chain is built from TRBV12-3 or TRBV12-4 and TRBJ2-2; D uncertain. Sequenced here: peripheral blood, sampled in a trial of Ad26.COV2.S vaccine versus placebo. This clonotype was sampled from a person between 18 and 60 years old who received the Ad26.COV2.S COVID-19 vaccine or a placebo. This chain's CDR3 is CASSFEPGELFF. The CDR3 DNA sequence: TGTGCCAGCAGTTTTGAGCCCGGGGAGCTGTTTTTT.